The T cell receptor beta chain described here comes from a study of T cell responses to AZD1222 COVID-19 vaccine. Across the study: It was second doses at about 4 or about 12 weeks that were pooled.

The CDR3 totals 15 residues. Germline CDR1 SGHTS, CDR2 YDEGEE. Trimming left V 0 bases short and J 6 bases short, with 15 bases between. This clone showed up just a few times. The antigen remains undetermined. Findings and caveats of the study: At baseline, just 6 or 7 AZD1222 recipients tested seropositive. Spike-specific TCRs gained breadth and depth after people received two AZD1222 doses.

Clones were read by immunoSEQ multiplex PCR, and TCRdb kept only the in-frame ones, dropping some. The repertoire includes about 180,000 clones, 90% of them detected once, and approximately 1.5% sits in the top ten. The sample consisted of peripheral blood, taken on day 0 of AZD1222 vaccination. The rearrangement links TRBV5-8 to TRBJ1-1; no firm D call. This clonotype originated in an adult in good health. The CDR3 protein is CASSLDLFLKAEAFF. CDR3 DNA sequence: TGTGCCAGCAGCTTGGATTTATTTCTGAAGGCTGAAGCTTTCTTT.